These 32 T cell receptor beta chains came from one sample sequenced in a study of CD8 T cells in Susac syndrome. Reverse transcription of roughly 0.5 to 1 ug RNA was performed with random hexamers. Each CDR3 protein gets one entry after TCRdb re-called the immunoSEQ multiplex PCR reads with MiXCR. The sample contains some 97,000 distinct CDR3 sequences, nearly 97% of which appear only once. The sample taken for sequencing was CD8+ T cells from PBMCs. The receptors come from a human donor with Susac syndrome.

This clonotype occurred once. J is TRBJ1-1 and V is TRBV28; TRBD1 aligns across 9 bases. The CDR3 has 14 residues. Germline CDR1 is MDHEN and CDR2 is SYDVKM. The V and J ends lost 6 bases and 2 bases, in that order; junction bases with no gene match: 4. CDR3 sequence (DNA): TGTGCCAGCAGGGGGACAGGGAGAAACACTGAAGCTTTCTTT. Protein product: CASRGTGRNTEAFF. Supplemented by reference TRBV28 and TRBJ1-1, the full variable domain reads DVKVTQSSRYLVKRTGEKVFLECVQDMDHENMFWYRQDPGLGLRLIYFSYDVKMKEKGDIPEGYSVSREKKERFSLILESASTNQTSMYLCASRGTGRNTEAFFGQGTRLTVV.

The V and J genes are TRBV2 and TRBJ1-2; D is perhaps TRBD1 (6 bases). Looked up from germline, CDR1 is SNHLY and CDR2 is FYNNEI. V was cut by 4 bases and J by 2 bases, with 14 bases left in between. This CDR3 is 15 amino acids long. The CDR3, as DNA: TGTGCCAGCAGTGTAAGGGGACAAACCAACTATGGCTACACCTTC. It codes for CASSVRGQTNYGYTF.

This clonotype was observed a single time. The CDR3 sequence is CAISVGQGAYEQYF. The CDR3 DNA is TGTGCCATCAGTGTTGGGCAGGGGGCCTACGAGCAGTACTTC. The chain carries TRBV10-3 and TRBJ2-7; 7 positions match TRBD1. The ends lost 4 bases at V and 2 bases at J; junction bases unmatched: 5. There are 14 residues in the CDR3. CDR1 and CDR2 from the germline V gene are ENHRY and SYGVKD.

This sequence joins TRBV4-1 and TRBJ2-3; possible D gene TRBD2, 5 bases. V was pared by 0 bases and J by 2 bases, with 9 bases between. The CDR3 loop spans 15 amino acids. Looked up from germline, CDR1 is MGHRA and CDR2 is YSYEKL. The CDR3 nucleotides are TGCGCCAGCAGCCAAGAGGAGCGGATCACAGATACGCAGTATTTT. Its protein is CASSQEERITDTQYF.

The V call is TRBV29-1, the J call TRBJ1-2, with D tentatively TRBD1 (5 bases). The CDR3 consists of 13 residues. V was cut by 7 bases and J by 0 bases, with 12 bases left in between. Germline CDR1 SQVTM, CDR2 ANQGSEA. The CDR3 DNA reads TGCAGCGCGCGACAGTCCCCTAACTATGGCTACACCTTC. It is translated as CSARQSPNYGYTF. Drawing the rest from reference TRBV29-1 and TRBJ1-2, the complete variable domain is SAVISQKPSRDICQRGTSLTIQCQVDSQVTMMFWYRQQPGQSLTLIATANQGSEATYESGFVIDKFPISRPNLTFSTLTVSNMSPEDSSIYLCSARQSPNYGYTFGSGTRLTVV.

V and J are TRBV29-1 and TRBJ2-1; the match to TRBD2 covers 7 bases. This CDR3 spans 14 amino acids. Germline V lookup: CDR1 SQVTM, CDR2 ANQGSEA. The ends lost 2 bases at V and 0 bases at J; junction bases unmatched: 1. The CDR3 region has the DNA TGCAGCGTTGAACTAGCGGACTCCTACAATGAGCAGTTCTTC. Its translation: CSVELADSYNEQFF.

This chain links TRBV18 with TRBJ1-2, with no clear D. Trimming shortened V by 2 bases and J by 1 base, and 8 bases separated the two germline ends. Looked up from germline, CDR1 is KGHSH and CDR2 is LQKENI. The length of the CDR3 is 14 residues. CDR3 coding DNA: TGTGCCAGCTCACCAATACTGAATAACTATGGCTACACCTTC. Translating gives CASSPILNNYGYTF. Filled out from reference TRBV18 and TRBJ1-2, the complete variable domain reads NAGVMQNPRHLVRRRGQEARLRCSPMKGHSHVYWYRQLPEEGLKFMVYLQKENIIDESGMPKERFSAEFPKEGPSILRIQQVVRGDSAAYFCASSPILNNYGYTFGSGTRLTVV.

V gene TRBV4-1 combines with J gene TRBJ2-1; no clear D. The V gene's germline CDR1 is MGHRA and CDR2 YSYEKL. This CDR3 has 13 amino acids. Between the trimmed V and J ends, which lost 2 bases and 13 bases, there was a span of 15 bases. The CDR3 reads CASSQSSGLRQFF. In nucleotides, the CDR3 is TGCGCCAGCAGCCAATCGAGTGGGCTGCGACAGTTCTTC.

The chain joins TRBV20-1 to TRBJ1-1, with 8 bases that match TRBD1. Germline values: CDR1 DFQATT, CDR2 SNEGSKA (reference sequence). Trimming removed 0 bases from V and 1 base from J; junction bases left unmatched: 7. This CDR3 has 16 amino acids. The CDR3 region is CSARDPGGRGNTEAFF. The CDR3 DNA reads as TGCAGTGCTAGAGATCCAGGGGGCCGAGGGAACACTGAAGCTTTCTTT.

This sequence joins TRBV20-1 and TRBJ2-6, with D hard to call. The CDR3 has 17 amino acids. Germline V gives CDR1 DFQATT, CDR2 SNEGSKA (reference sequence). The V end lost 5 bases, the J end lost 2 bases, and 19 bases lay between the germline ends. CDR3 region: CSAPGPGSITGANVLTF. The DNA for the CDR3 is TGCAGTGCTCCAGGCCCAGGCTCAATAACTGGGGCCAACGTCCTGACTTTC.

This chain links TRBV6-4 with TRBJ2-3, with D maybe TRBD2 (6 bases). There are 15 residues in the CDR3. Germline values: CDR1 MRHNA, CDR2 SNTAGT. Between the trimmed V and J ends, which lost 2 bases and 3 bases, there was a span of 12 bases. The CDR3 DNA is TGTGCCAGCAGTGACGGGACTGGGGTGACAGATACGCAGTATTTT. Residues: CASSDGTGVTDTQYF.

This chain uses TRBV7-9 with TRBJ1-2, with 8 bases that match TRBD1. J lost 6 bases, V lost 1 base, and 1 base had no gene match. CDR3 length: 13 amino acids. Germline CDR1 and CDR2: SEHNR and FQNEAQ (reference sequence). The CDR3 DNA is TGTGCCAGCAGCTTAGGGACAGGGAATGGCTACACCTTC. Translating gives CASSLGTGNGYTF.

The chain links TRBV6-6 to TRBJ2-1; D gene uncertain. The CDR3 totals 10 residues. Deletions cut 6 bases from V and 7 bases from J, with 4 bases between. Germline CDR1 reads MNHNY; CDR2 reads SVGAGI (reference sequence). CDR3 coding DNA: TGTGCCAGCAGGTTTAATGAGCAGTTCTTC. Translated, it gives CASRFNEQFF.

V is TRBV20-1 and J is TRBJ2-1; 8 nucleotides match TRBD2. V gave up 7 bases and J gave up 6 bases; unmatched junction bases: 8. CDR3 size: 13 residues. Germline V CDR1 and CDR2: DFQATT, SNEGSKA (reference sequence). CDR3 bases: TGCAGTGGCATAGCGGGGTCACGCAATGAGCAGTTCTTC. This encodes CSGIAGSRNEQFF.

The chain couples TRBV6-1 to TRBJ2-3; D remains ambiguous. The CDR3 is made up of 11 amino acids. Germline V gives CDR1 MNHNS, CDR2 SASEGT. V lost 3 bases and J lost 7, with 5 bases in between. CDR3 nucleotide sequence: TGTGCCAGCAGTGATGGTAATACGCAGTATTTT. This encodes CASSDGNTQYF.

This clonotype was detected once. DNA of the CDR3: TGTGCCAGCAGCCATAGCATGAGGACTCTCTATGTCGAGCAGTACTTC. The encoded protein is CASSHSMRTLYVEQYF. The chain has TRBV3-1 and TRBJ2-7; weak D call: TRBD2 (5 bases). V was pared by 3 bases and J by 6 bases, with 21 bases between. In germline, CDR1 is LGHDT, CDR2 YNNKEL (reference sequence). The CDR3 runs 16 residues.

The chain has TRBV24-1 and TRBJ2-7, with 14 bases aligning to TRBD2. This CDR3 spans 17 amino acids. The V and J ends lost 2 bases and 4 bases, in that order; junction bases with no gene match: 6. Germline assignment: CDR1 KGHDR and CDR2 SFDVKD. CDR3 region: CATSDSGTSGSIYEQYF. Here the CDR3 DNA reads TGTGCCACCAGTGATTCTGGGACTAGCGGGAGTATTTACGAGCAGTACTTC.

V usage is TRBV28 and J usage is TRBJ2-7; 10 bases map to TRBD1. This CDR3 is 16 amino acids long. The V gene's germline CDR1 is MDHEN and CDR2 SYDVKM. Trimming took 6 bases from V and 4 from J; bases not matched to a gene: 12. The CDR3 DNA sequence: TGTGCCAGCAGATTCAGACAGGGGGCAAAGGAGTACGAGCAGTACTTC. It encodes CASRFRQGAKEYEQYF.

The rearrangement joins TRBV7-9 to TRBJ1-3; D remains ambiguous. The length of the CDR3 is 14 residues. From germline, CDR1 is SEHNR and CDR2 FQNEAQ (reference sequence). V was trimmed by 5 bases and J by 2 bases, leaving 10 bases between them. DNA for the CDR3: TGTGCCAGCAGCCCGGCGGGGACTGGAAACACCATATATTTT. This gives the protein CASSPAGTGNTIYF.

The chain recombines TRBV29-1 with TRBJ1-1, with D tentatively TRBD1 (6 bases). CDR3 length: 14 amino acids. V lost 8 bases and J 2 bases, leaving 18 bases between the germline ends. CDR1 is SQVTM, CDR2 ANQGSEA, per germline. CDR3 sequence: CSLGDTVSNTEAFF. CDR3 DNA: TGCAGCTTGGGGGACACCGTTTCTAACACTGAAGCTTTCTTT.

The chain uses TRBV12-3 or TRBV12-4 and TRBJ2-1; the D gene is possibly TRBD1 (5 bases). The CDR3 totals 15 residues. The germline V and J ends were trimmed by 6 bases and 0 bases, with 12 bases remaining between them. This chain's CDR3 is CASSPTGSSYNEQFF. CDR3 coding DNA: TGTGCCAGCAGCCCCACAGGTAGCTCCTACAATGAGCAGTTCTTC.

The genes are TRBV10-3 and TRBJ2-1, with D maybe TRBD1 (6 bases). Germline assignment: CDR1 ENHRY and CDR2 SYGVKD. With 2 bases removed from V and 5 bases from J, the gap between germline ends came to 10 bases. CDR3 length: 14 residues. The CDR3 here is CAISETGSNNEQFF. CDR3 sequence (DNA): TGTGCCATCAGTGAGACAGGGTCTAACAATGAGCAGTTCTTC.

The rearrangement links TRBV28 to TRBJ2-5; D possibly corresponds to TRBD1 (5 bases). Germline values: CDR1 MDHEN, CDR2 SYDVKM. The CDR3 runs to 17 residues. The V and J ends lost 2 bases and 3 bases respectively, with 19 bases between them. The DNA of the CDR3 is TGTGCCAGCAGTTTAAACCCCGGCCAAGGGGCAAAAGAGACCCAGTACTTC. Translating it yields CASSLNPGQGAKETQYF. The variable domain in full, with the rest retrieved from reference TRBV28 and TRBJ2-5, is DVKVTQSSRYLVKRTGEKVFLECVQDMDHENMFWYRQDPGLGLRLIYFSYDVKMKEKGDIPEGYSVSREKKERFSLILESASTNQTSMYLCASSLNPGQGAKETQYFGPGTRLLVL.

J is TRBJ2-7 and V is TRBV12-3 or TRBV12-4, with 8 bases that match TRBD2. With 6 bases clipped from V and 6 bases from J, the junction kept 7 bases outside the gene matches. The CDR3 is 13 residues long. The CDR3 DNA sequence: TGTGCCAGCAGCGGGGGGGGGCCCCTCGAGCAGTACTTC. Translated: CASSGGGPLEQYF.

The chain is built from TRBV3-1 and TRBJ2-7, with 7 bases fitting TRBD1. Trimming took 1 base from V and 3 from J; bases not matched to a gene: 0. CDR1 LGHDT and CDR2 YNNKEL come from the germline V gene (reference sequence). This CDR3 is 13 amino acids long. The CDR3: CASSQGDSYEQYF. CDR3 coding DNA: TGTGCCAGCAGCCAAGGGGACAGCTACGAGCAGTACTTC.

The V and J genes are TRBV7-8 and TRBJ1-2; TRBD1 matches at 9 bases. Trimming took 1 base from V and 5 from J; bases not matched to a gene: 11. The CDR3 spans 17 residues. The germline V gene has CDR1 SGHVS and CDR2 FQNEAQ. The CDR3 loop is CASSLGPLKGTGYGYTF. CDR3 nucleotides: TGTGCCAGCAGCTTAGGTCCCCTCAAAGGGACAGGGTATGGCTACACCTTC.

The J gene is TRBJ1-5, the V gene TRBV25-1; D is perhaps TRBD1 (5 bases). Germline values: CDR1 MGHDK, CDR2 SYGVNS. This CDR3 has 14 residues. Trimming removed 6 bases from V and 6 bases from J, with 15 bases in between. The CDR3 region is CASRGDGGGQPQHF. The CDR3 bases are TGTGCCAGCAGGGGGGACGGGGGAGGTCAGCCCCAGCATTTT.

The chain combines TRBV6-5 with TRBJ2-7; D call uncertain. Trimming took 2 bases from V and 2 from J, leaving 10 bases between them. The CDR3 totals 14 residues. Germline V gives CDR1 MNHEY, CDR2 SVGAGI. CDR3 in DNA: TGTGCCAGCAGTTACACTATCCCAGCCTACGAGCAGTACTTC. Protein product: CASSYTIPAYEQYF.

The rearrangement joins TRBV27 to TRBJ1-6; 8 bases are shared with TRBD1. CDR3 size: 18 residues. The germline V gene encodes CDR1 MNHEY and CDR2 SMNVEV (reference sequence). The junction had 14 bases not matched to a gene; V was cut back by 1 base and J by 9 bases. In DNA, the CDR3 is TGTGCCAGCAGTTTATATCCCTGGACAGGGCAAATTTCTTCACCCCTCCACTTT. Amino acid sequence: CASSLYPWTGQISSPLHF.

CDR3 DNA sequence: TGCAGTGCTACTGCAAACGCACACCCTTCCGGGGAGCTGTTTTTT. Encoded protein: CSATANAHPSGELFF. The V gene is TRBV20-1, the J gene TRBJ2-2; D remains unclear. This CDR3 contains 15 residues. Germline V gives CDR1 DFQATT, CDR2 SNEGSKA (reference sequence). V was cut by 4 bases and J by 6 bases, with 18 bases left in between.

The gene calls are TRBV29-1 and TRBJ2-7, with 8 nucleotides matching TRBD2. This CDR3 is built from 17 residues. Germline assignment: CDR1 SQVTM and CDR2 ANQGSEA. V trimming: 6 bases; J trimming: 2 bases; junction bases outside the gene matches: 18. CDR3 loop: CSVAPREGERSTYEQYF. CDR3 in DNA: TGCAGCGTGGCGCCTCGGGAGGGCGAACGCTCGACCTACGAGCAGTACTTC.

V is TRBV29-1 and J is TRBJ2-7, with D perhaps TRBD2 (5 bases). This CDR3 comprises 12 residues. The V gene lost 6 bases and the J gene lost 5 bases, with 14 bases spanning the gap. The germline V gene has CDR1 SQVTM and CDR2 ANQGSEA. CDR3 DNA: TGCAGCGTCCAATCTAGCCCCCACGAGCAGTACTTC. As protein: CSVQSSPHEQYF.